The entry below describes one T cell receptor (beta chain). Its antigen remains unknown. The sample is drawn from a study of post-analysis software for immune sequencing data. Study-level information: Progressive-relapsing, secondary progressive and relapsing-remitting multiple sclerosis were among the disease courses included.

General observations from the study: Co-batched samples clustered tightly together by F measure. Multiple sclerosis was associated with a significant reduction in normalized Chao1 diversity relative to controls. Patients carried roughly 5 TRBV segments more frequently than controls did, and TRBV5-6, TRBV5-1 and TRBV20-1 were among them.

Trimming stripped 8 bases from V and 2 bases from J, with 9 bases between. This CDR3 has 12 amino acids. Unique molecular identifiers featured in each of the TCR beta cDNA libraries. One entry per CDR3 protein, called by TCRdb with MiXCR from the PCR reads. The sample holds 450,000 to 650,000 distinct CDR3 sequences; roughly two fifths are singletons and the top ten take 1.5% to 2%. Sequenced sample: blood. The chain employs TRBV12-3 or TRBV12-4 and TRBJ1-2, with D hard to call. The clonotype originates from a girl under 18 with multiple sclerosis. CDR3 DNA: TGTGCCAGCGACGGCGGCAACTATGGCTACACCTTC. Its translation is CASDGGNYGYTF.